Shown below are 18 T cell receptor beta chains from a single sample sequenced in a study of CD8+ T cells in alopecia areata. RNA was isolated and reverse transcribed to cDNA, the sequencing template. TCRdb keeps only in-frame clones here, not all; method: immunoSEQ multiplex PCR. The sample carries 200,000 to 250,000 clones, approximately 72% recorded once. This sample's treatment: oral pan-JAK inhibitor, 5-10 mg twice daily. The source material was CD4+ T cells sorted from blood, sampled around week 44, from a patient treated with tofacitinib. These receptors came from a human donor with alopecia areata.

This rearrangement joins TRBV30 to TRBJ2-1; 8 bases match TRBD2. This CDR3 has 16 amino acids. Germline V gives CDR1 GTSNPN, CDR2 SVGIG (reference sequence). The V and J ends lost 5 bases and 4 bases, in that order; junction bases with no gene match: 13. The CDR3 region has the DNA TGTGCCTGGGCCGGCGTGGCGGGGGGCCGGTACAATGAGCAGTTCTTC. Translation gives CAWAGVAGGRYNEQFF.

The table lists this clone with a few counts. This sequence joins TRBV4-3 and TRBJ2-1; 8 bases agree with TRBD2. V shed 0 bases, J shed 6 bases, and the junction held 7 bases outside the gene matches. CDR3 size: 16 residues. Per the germline V gene, CDR1 is LGHNA and CDR2 is YSLEER. The CDR3 DNA reads as TGCGCCAGCAGCCAAGACACCTTAGCGGGGAGCAATGAGCAGTTCTTC. Translating it yields CASSQDTLAGSNEQFF.

This rearrangement joins TRBV27 to TRBJ2-2, with D perhaps assigned TRBD1 or TRBD2 (5 bases each). The CDR3 is 17 residues long. The V and J ends lost 5 bases and 2 bases respectively, with 18 bases between them. Germline values: CDR1 MNHEY, CDR2 SMNVEV (reference sequence). The CDR3 DNA sequence: TGTGCCAGCAGTCTCCACCGGGGCCTAGCTAACACCGGGGAGCTGTTTTTT. Protein sequence: CASSLHRGLANTGELFF.

This chain joins TRBV2 and TRBJ2-7; D assignment may be TRBD1 or TRBD2 (5 bases each). The CDR3 spans 12 residues. Germline assignment: CDR1 SNHLY and CDR2 FYNNEI. Trimming stripped 8 bases from V and 2 bases from J, with 10 bases between. CDR3 coding DNA: TGTGCCAGCGGGACGACCACCTACGAGCAGTACTTC. Residues: CASGTTTYEQYF. Full variable domain (outside the CDR3, taken from reference TRBV2 and TRBJ2-7): EPEVTQTPSHQVTQMGQEVILRCVPISNHLYFYWYRQILGQKVEFLVSFYNNEISEKSEIFDDQFSVERPDGSNFTLKIRSTKLEDSAMYFCASGTTTYEQYFGPGTRLTVT.

V gene TRBV6-6 combines with J gene TRBJ2-1; D is ambiguous. V was cut by 4 bases and J by 0 bases, with 13 bases left in between. This CDR3 has 16 amino acids. Germline V gives CDR1 MNHNY, CDR2 SVGAGI (reference sequence). In nucleotides, the CDR3 is TGTGCCAGCAGTTCTCTGGGTCTTTCCTCCTACAATGAGCAGTTCTTC. It encodes CASSSLGLSSYNEQFF.

CDR3: CATSRDQVREAFF. For the CDR3, the DNA is TGTGCCACCAGCAGAGATCAGGTCAGAGAAGCTTTCTTT. The chain links TRBV15 to TRBJ1-1; D ambiguous. The CDR3 spans 13 residues. V was cut by 0 bases and J by 8 bases, with 10 bases left in between. Germline loops: CDR1 LNHNV, CDR2 YYDKDF (reference sequence).

This clone was detected only a few times. The chain employs TRBV11-2 and TRBJ2-2; 7 nucleotides agree with TRBD1. J lost 5 bases, V lost 5 bases, and 8 bases had no gene match. The CDR3 is 15 residues long. CDR1 and CDR2 from the germline V gene are SGHAT and FQNNGV. CDR3 coding DNA: TGTGCCAGCAGCCAGACAGGGTGGGGTACCGGGGAGCTGTTTTTT. It encodes CASSQTGWGTGELFF.

The genes are TRBV5-1 and TRBJ1-1, with D perhaps TRBD1 (5 bases). Germline lookup yields CDR1 SGHRS and CDR2 YFSETQ. This CDR3 spans 14 amino acids. V was pared by 2 bases and J by 3 bases, with 11 bases between. The CDR3 sequence: CASSFRQGDTEAFF. The DNA of the CDR3 is TGCGCCAGCAGCTTTCGGCAGGGAGACACTGAAGCTTTCTTT.

V and J are TRBV29-1 and TRBJ1-1; D is uncertain. The germline CDR1 and CDR2 sequences are SQVTM and ANQGSEA. The CDR3 totals 14 residues. The V and J ends lost 4 bases and 0 bases respectively, with 12 bases between them. CDR3 in amino acids: CSVVPHWVNTEAFF. The CDR3 coding sequence is TGCAGCGTTGTGCCCCATTGGGTGAACACTGAAGCTTTCTTT.

The chain combines TRBV19 with TRBJ2-5; 9 nucleotides agree with TRBD1. The CDR3 runs 15 residues. With 6 bases clipped from V and 5 bases from J, the junction kept 10 bases outside the gene matches. The germline CDR1 and CDR2 sequences are LNHDA and SQIVND (reference sequence). The CDR3 is CASSEGQGTRETQYF. The CDR3, as DNA: TGTGCCAGTAGCGAGGGACAGGGAACGAGGGAGACCCAGTACTTC.

The chain links TRBV29-1 to TRBJ1-2; no clear D gene. The CDR3 consists of 12 residues. Trimming removed 2 bases from V and 1 base from J, with 5 bases in between. The germline gives CDR1 SQVTM, CDR2 ANQGSEA. The CDR3 DNA follows: TGCAGCGTTGAACGGGTTAACTATGGCTACACCTTC. The encoded protein is CSVERVNYGYTF.

The V gene is TRBV25-1, the J gene TRBJ2-7, with 8 bases matching TRBD2. Looked up from germline, CDR1 is MGHDK and CDR2 is SYGVNS. The CDR3 runs 12 residues. V gave up 1 base and J gave up 10 bases; unmatched junction bases: 3. The CDR3 sequence is CASSESGGPQYF. DNA of the CDR3: TGTGCCAGCAGTGAATCGGGGGGGCCACAGTACTTC.

This sequence joins TRBV2 and TRBJ1-1; D ambiguous. Between the trimmed V and J ends, which lost 3 bases and 11 bases, there was a span of 25 bases. CDR3 size: 16 residues. The germline gives CDR1 SNHLY, CDR2 FYNNEI. CDR3 DNA: TGTGCCAGCAGTGATATCGTTGGAACCATGAACAGAGGGGCTTTCTTT. It translates to CASSDIVGTMNRGAFF.

To note about this clone: One end of the junction varies from germline; a read error may be responsible. This chain connects TRBV6-5 to TRBJ2-7, with a tentative D call TRBD2 (6 bases). The CDR3 is made up of 13 amino acids. The germline gives CDR1 MNHEY, CDR2 SVGAGI. CDR3 amino acids: CASSPSRDSTKGF. CDR3 coding DNA: TGTGCCAGCAGCCCATCCCGGGACTCCACGAAGGGTTTC.

The chain is built from TRBV9 and TRBJ1-2; 9 nucleotides match TRBD1. Germline V gene data show CDR1 as SGDLS and CDR2 as YYNGEE. The V gene end was trimmed by 0 bases and the J gene end by 1 base; junction bases not matched to a gene: 7. The CDR3 sequence is 17 residues long. This CDR3 is CASSVGVEGQGNYGYTF. Written as DNA, the CDR3 is TGTGCCAGCAGCGTAGGGGTTGAGGGACAGGGTAACTATGGCTACACCTTC.

The chain joins TRBV29-1 to TRBJ2-1, with 11 bases lining up with TRBD2. CDR3 size: 15 residues. The J segment lost 6 bases and the V segment lost 5 bases, leaving 9 bases of the junction unmatched. CDR1 SQVTM and CDR2 ANQGSEA come from the germline V gene. CDR3 loop: CSVSTSGGAGNEQFF. CDR3 coding DNA: TGCAGCGTTTCAACTAGCGGGGGCGCGGGCAATGAGCAGTTCTTC.

The rearrangement joins TRBV14 to TRBJ1-2; possible D gene TRBD1, 5 bases. Germline V gives CDR1 SGHDN, CDR2 FVKESK. The CDR3 contains 12 residues. Trimming removed 6 bases at V and 8 bases at J, with 13 bases between. CDR3 DNA sequence: TGTGCCAGCAGTCTTAGAGGGGCCGGCTACACCTTC. Translating it yields CASSLRGAGYTF.

This chain uses TRBV2 with TRBJ2-7; D is unresolved. The germline V gene has CDR1 SNHLY and CDR2 FYNNEI. The CDR3 covers 14 residues. V was shortened by 1 base and J by 0 bases, with 7 bases between the two germline ends. The DNA for the CDR3 is TGTGCCAGCAGTGAAGTAGAAAGCTCCTACGAGCAGTACTTC. This translates into CASSEVESSYEQYF.